Described below is a single TCR beta chain sequence and its context. Its cognate antigen is unknown. The sample is drawn from a study of T cell responses to AZD1222 COVID-19 vaccine. There are 14 residues in the CDR3. V lost 5 bases to trimming and J lost 5 bases, with 16 bases between them. The germline V gene has CDR1 SGHRS and CDR2 YFSETQ. Findings and caveats of the study: The study reported that nearly half of spike-specific TCRs target unmutated variant regions.

Produced via immunoSEQ multiplex PCR; TCRdb's table is partial and in-frame only. The sample carries tens of thousands of clones, about 85% recorded once. The starting material was peripheral blood, obtained on day 0 of AZD1222 vaccination. The genes are TRBV5-1 and TRBJ1-1; D not certain. The receptor was derived from an adult in good health. CDR3 nucleotide sequence: TGCGCCAGCAGTCCCGAGGGCAGGAAAACTGAAGCTTTCTTT. Translation gives CASSPEGRKTEAFF.